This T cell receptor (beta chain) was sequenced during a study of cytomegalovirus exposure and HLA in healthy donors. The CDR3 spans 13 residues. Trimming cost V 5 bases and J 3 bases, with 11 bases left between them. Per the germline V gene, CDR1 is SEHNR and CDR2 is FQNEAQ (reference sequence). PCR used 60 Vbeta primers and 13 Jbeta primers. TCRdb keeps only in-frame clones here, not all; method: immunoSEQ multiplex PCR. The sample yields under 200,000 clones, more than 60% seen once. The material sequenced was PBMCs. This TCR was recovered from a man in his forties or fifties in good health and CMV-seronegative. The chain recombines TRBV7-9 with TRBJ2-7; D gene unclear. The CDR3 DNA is TGTGCCAGCAGCCCCCCCATTAGCTACGAGCAGTACTTC. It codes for CASSPPISYEQYF.